The 29 T cell receptor beta chains reported below all come from one sample, sequenced in a study of early T cells in non-severe SARS-CoV-2 infection (dated by TCRdb to about 2021). The protocol used for the library was 5' RACE. This sample was sequenced with a NextSeq 500. The public reads were run again by TCRdb, first through fastp at Q25 and then through MiXCR, and only productive beta chains were kept. Every CDR3 protein is listed once, alongside the most common genes and DNA of its rows. This sample has some 40,000 distinct CDR3 sequences in its table, and roughly 4.8% of those were observed once. The ten largest account for about a sixth of the sample. The sequenced sample was whole blood. These receptors all stem from an adult who was a healthcare worker with PCR-confirmed SARS-CoV-2 infection or an uninfected control (not recorded which).

There are many counts of this clonotype. This chain joins TRBV6-2 or TRBV6-3 and TRBJ2-3; 7 nucleotides line up with TRBD2. This CDR3 is built from 18 residues. Trimming took 4 bases from V and 2 from J; bases not matched to a gene: 15. Germline-derived CDR1 and CDR2 are MNHEY and SVGEGT. CDR3 loop: CASSSSMIASGSTDTQYF. DNA of the CDR3: TGTGCCAGCAGTTCTTCCATGATAGCTAGCGGATCCACAGATACGCAGTATTTT.

There are many counts of this clonotype. The chain uses TRBV12-3 or TRBV12-4 and TRBJ1-5; D not certain. V gave up 2 bases and J gave up 3 bases, with 5 bases separating them. The CDR3 covers 13 residues. CDR3 nucleotide sequence: TGTGCCAGCAGTTTAACATTCAATCAGCCCCAGCATTTT. Its protein is CASSLTFNQPQHF.

This clonotype was counted at least ten times. This chain joins TRBV11-3 and TRBJ2-1; weak D call: TRBD2 (6 bases). Germline CDR1 is SGHNT and CDR2 is YENEEA. Deletions cut 5 bases from V and 0 bases from J, with 8 bases between. This CDR3 is built from 14 residues. DNA for the CDR3: TGTGCCAGCAGCCGGGGGAACTCCTACAATGAGCAGTTCTTC. The encoded protein is CASSRGNSYNEQFF.

At least ten counts were recorded for this clonotype. The J gene is TRBJ2-2, the V gene TRBV12-3 or TRBV12-4; tentative D call: TRBD2 (5 bases). Trimming took 4 bases from V and 6 from J, leaving 18 bases between them. The CDR3 runs 16 residues. For the CDR3, the DNA is TGTGCCAGCAGTTCCGCTGCGGGCTCGAGGGCCGGGGAGCTGTTTTTT. Translating gives CASSSAAGSRAGELFF.

This clonotype is deemed medium-sized. The CDR3 sequence is CSALLALGSYEQYF. CDR3 bases: TGCAGTGCCCTACTAGCCCTTGGCTCCTACGAGCAGTACTTC. The chain carries TRBV20-1 and TRBJ2-7, with a tentative D call TRBD2 (6 bases). CDR1 DFQATT and CDR2 SNEGSKA come from the germline V gene (reference sequence). The ends were cut back, 6 bases at V and 0 bases at J, with 15 bases in the middle. The CDR3 is made up of 14 amino acids.

This clonotype was seen at least ten times. The chain couples TRBV5-1 to TRBJ2-1; 12 bases map to TRBD2. Germline V gives CDR1 SGHRS, CDR2 YFSETQ. Trimming cost V 6 bases and J 7 bases; bases outside gene matches: 11. CDR3 length: 16 residues. The CDR3 region is CASTPPTSGGKNEQFF. CDR3 coding DNA: TGCGCCAGCACCCCTCCAACTAGCGGGGGGAAGAATGAGCAGTTCTTC.

This clonotype was picked up many times. This chain connects TRBV5-5 to TRBJ1-1, with D unresolved. The CDR3 has 13 amino acids. Germline values: CDR1 SGHKS, CDR2 YYEKEE (reference sequence). The V gene lost 1 base and the J gene lost 7 bases, with 11 bases spanning the gap. CDR3 in DNA: TGTGCCAGCAGCTTGTGGTCGGCGGGTGAAGCTTTCTTT. Its protein product is CASSLWSAGEAFF.

This clonotype was observed at least ten times. The rearrangement uses TRBV20-1 and TRBJ1-1; unclear D gene. With 3 bases removed from V and 5 bases from J, the gap between germline ends came to 13 bases. There are 13 residues in the CDR3. Germline CDR1 reads DFQATT; CDR2 reads SNEGSKA (reference sequence). The CDR3 coding sequence is TGCAGTGCTAGGGGAACAGCAGCAACTGAAGCTTTCTTT. This gives the protein CSARGTAATEAFF.

This clonotype was picked up a small number of times. The V and J genes are TRBV4-1 and TRBJ2-1, with 12 bases that match TRBD2. CDR1 MGHRA and CDR2 YSYEKL come from the germline V gene. The CDR3 is 15 amino acids. V shed 1 base and J 8 bases; nucleotides not matched to a gene: 3. CDR3: CASSQGLAGADEQFF. The DNA of the CDR3 is TGCGCCAGCAGCCAAGGACTAGCGGGGGCCGATGAGCAGTTCTTC.

This clonotype was seen at least ten times. The genes are TRBV10-1 and TRBJ1-3, with D unclear. The CDR3 totals 16 residues. V lost 3 bases and J lost 0, with 12 bases in between. Germline CDR1 and CDR2: WNHNN and SYGVQD (reference sequence). The DNA of the CDR3 is TGCGCCAGCAGTGAATTTGGACCGCTCTCTGGAAACACCATATATTTT. This encodes CASSEFGPLSGNTIYF.

This clonotype turned up a few times. This sequence joins TRBV4-1 and TRBJ1-5; D is unresolved. V was clipped by 1 base and J by 7 bases, with 14 bases between them. The CDR3 covers 15 residues. From germline, CDR1 is MGHRA and CDR2 YSYEKL. The CDR3 here is CASSQAEASEQPQHF. The CDR3 nucleotides are TGCGCCAGCAGCCAAGCTGAGGCATCGGAGCAGCCCCAGCATTTT.

In this sample, this clonotype turned up many times. J is TRBJ1-6 and V is TRBV3-1; 8 nucleotides align to TRBD1. The CDR3 extends over 16 amino acids. The junction had 12 bases not matched to a gene; V was cut back by 5 bases and J by 9 bases. Germline V lookup: CDR1 LGHDT, CDR2 YNNKEL (reference sequence). The CDR3 DNA sequence: TGTGCCAGCAGCACCCAGACCGGGACAGGCAGTTCACCCCTCCACTTT. It is translated as CASSTQTGTGSSPLHF.

The sample holds a few counts of this clonotype. The chain has TRBV6-2 or TRBV6-3 and TRBJ1-5; possible D gene TRBD1, 6 bases. This CDR3 comprises 15 residues. Germline values: CDR1 MNHEY, CDR2 SVGEGT. Deletions cut 6 bases from V and 6 bases from J, with 18 bases between. The chain's CDR3 is CASSPGARGSQPQHF. The CDR3, as DNA: TGTGCCAGCAGCCCTGGGGCCAGGGGAAGTCAGCCCCAGCATTTT.

About this clonotype: The germline gene is not matched at one end of the junction; a read error may be the cause. The V and J genes are TRBV3-1 and TRBJ2-5, with D perhaps matching TRBD2 (5 bases). Germline CDR1 is LGHDT and CDR2 is YNNKEL (reference sequence). The CDR3 has 15 residues. The CDR3: CASSPGLTPREIQYF. The CDR3 DNA reads TGTGCCAGCAGCCCCGGACTGACGCCCAGAGAGATCCAGTACTTC.

This clonotype was recorded at least ten times. The chain combines TRBV2 with TRBJ1-2; tentative D call: TRBD1 (5 bases). V lost 9 bases to trimming and J lost 0 bases, with 11 bases between them. Germline CDR1 is SNHLY and CDR2 is FYNNEI. This CDR3 is 13 amino acids long. The CDR3 sequence is CARRQQANYGYTF. The CDR3 DNA is TGTGCCAGAAGACAGCAAGCTAACTATGGCTACACCTTC. The full variable domain, its missing parts supplied by reference TRBV2 and TRBJ1-2, is EPEVTQTPSHQVTQMGQEVILRCVPISNHLYFYWYRQILGQKVEFLVSFYNNEISEKSEIFDDQFSVERPDGSNFTLKIRSTKLEDSAMYFCARRQQANYGYTFGSGTRLTVV.

In this sample, this clonotype turned up many times. The V call is TRBV28, the J call TRBJ1-5; D is unresolved. CDR3 length equals 12 residues. Trimming removed 6 bases from V and 3 bases from J, with 6 bases in between. Germline V gene data show CDR1 as MDHEN and CDR2 as SYDVKM. The CDR3 is CASRHLNQPQHF. DNA for the CDR3: TGTGCCAGCAGACATCTCAATCAGCCCCAGCATTTT.

This clonotype was counted many times. J is TRBJ2-3 and V is TRBV5-1; 10 positions match TRBD2. The junction had 6 bases not matched to a gene; V was cut back by 4 bases and J by 4 bases. CDR3 length: 15 amino acids. Looked up from germline, CDR1 is SGHRS and CDR2 is YFSETQ. The CDR3: CASSRTSGRADTQYF. CDR3 coding DNA: TGCGCCAGCAGCCGGACTAGCGGCCGGGCAGATACGCAGTATTTT.

This clonotype was seen ten or more times. The chain links TRBV19 to TRBJ2-1; D gene uncertain. CDR1 is LNHDA, CDR2 SQIVND, per germline (reference sequence). The CDR3 length is 12 residues. The V and J ends lost 3 bases and 0 bases respectively, with 0 bases between them. The CDR3 is CASSISYNEQFF. CDR3 coding DNA: TGTGCCAGTAGTATCTCCTACAATGAGCAGTTCTTC.

This clonotype was counted ten times or more. CDR3 sequence (DNA): TGTGCCAGTACGGATTTTGGGGCAGGGGGGAACTATGGCTACACCTTC. As protein: CASTDFGAGGNYGYTF. The chain recombines TRBV19 with TRBJ1-2; 7 bases agree with TRBD1. V shed 7 bases and J 2 bases; nucleotides not matched to a gene: 13. CDR3 length equals 16 residues. Germline V gene lookup returns CDR1 LNHDA and CDR2 SQIVND (reference sequence).

This clonotype was seen repeatedly, ten times or more. The J gene is TRBJ2-7, the V gene TRBV29-1, with D maybe TRBD1 (6 bases). Germline CDR1 SQVTM, CDR2 ANQGSEA. With 6 bases removed from V and 2 bases from J, the gap between germline ends came to 11 bases. The length of the CDR3 is 12 residues. The CDR3 coding sequence is TGCAGCGTAATCCGGGACACCTACGAGCAGTACTTC. Translated: CSVIRDTYEQYF.

This clonotype was counted only a few times. The chain is built from TRBV20-1 and TRBJ1-5; TRBD1 matches at 7 bases. The CDR3 loop spans 15 amino acids. The trim removed 5 bases at V and 2 bases at J, leaving 9 bases unmatched. CDR1 is DFQATT, CDR2 SNEGSKA, per germline (reference sequence). The DNA for the CDR3 is TGCAGTGCTTCTCAGGGGGTTGGTGGCAATCAGCCCCAGCATTTT. Protein: CSASQGVGGNQPQHF.

This clonotype has at least ten counts. The CDR3 nucleotides are TGTGCCAGCAGAAACAGGCAGGGGGACGAGCAGTACTTC. The encoded protein is CASRNRQGDEQYF. V and J are TRBV5-4 and TRBJ2-7; 7 bases are a match to TRBD1. The CDR3 contains 13 residues. The V segment lost 5 bases and the J segment 5 bases; nucleotides outside the gene matches: 7. Germline-derived CDR1 and CDR2 are SGHNT and YYREEE (reference sequence).

This rearrangement joins TRBV9 to TRBJ2-3, with a possible D match to TRBD1 (6 bases). The germline V gene encodes CDR1 SGDLS and CDR2 YYNGEE. The CDR3 consists of 14 residues. Deletions cut 0 bases from V and 3 bases from J, with 8 bases between. The CDR3 nucleotides read TGTGCCAGCAGCGTAGCAGGGGTAACAGATACGCAGTATTTT. Translation: CASSVAGVTDTQYF.

This clonotype was recorded many times. The chain carries TRBV2 and TRBJ2-7; D is perhaps TRBD1 (5 bases). Germline CDR1 and CDR2: SNHLY and FYNNEI. V lost 5 bases to trimming and J lost 3 bases, with 8 bases between them. The CDR3 sequence is 12 residues long. CDR3 sequence reads: CASSRDSYEQYF. CDR3 nucleotides: TGTGCCAGCAGTAGAGACAGCTACGAGCAGTACTTC.

This clonotype is classed as medium-sized. This chain links TRBV11-2 with TRBJ2-7; D not resolved. Per the germline V gene, CDR1 is SGHAT and CDR2 is FQNNGV. The ends were cut back, 2 bases at V and 3 bases at J, with 5 bases in the middle. The CDR3 spans 12 residues. The CDR3 sequence: CASSLNDYEQYF. For the CDR3, the DNA is TGTGCCAGCAGCTTAAATGACTACGAGCAGTACTTC.

The chain is built from TRBV12-3 or TRBV12-4 and TRBJ1-2, with no clear D. Trimming took 4 bases from V and 7 from J, leaving 10 bases between them. The CDR3 has 12 residues. The DNA of the CDR3 is TGTGCCAGCAGTTCTCTTAAGAGTGGCTACACCTTC. Translation: CASSSLKSGYTF.

This clonotype was picked up many times. The chain joins TRBV18 to TRBJ1-4; D remains unclear. This CDR3 is 13 amino acids long. The germline CDR1 and CDR2 sequences are KGHSH and LQKENI. V was pared by 3 bases and J by 5 bases, with 7 bases between. The CDR3: CASSPGRNEKLFF. CDR3 sequence (DNA): TGTGCCAGCTCACCCGGGAGGAATGAAAAACTGTTTTTT.

This clonotype occurred many times. The V and J genes are TRBV3-1 and TRBJ1-4; D uncertain. V lost 3 bases to trimming and J lost 7 bases, with 12 bases between them. Germline V CDR1 and CDR2: LGHDT, YNNKEL (reference sequence). The length of the CDR3 is 14 residues. The CDR3 nucleotides are TGTGCCAGCAGCCACCGTCGGTCAGTTGAAAAACTGTTTTTT. Amino acids: CASSHRRSVEKLFF.

This clonotype has at least ten counts. The chain is built from TRBV30 and TRBJ2-7, with TRBD2 identical over 8 bases. The CDR3 loop spans 14 amino acids. The J segment lost 5 bases and the V segment lost 0 bases, leaving 6 bases of the junction unmatched. Germline lookup yields CDR1 GTSNPN and CDR2 SVGIG (reference sequence). The CDR3 reads CAWSVGGASNEQYF. In DNA form, the CDR3 reads TGTGCCTGGAGTGTCGGGGGGGCCTCAAACGAGCAGTACTTC.